This T cell receptor (beta chain) was recovered during a study of cytomegalovirus exposure and HLA in healthy donors. As for the study in general: From donors who were HLA-typed, an early data release held about 85 million unique TCRs. Study outcomes and limitations: The authors later linked a missense DCLRE1C variant to TCR beta V- and J-gene trimming.

V gave up 3 bases and J gave up 4 bases; unmatched junction bases: 3. This CDR3 has 15 residues. Germline loops: CDR1 SGHTA, CDR2 FQGNSA. To note about this clone: Its antigen is not identified.

In the PCR, 60 Vbeta and 13 Jbeta primers were used. The table came from immunoSEQ multiplex PCR; TCRdb's copy has only in-frame clones and leaves some out. The sample includes roughly 150,000 clones, around 80% of them seen just once. This sequence was found in a man aged 30 to 39 in good health and CMV-seropositive. The sample was PBMCs. The rearrangement links TRBV7-2 to TRBJ1-6; 7 nucleotides line up with TRBD1. In DNA, the CDR3 is TGTGCCAGCAGCTTTCGACAGGGTTATAATTCACCCCTCCACTTT. This translates into CASSFRQGYNSPLHF.